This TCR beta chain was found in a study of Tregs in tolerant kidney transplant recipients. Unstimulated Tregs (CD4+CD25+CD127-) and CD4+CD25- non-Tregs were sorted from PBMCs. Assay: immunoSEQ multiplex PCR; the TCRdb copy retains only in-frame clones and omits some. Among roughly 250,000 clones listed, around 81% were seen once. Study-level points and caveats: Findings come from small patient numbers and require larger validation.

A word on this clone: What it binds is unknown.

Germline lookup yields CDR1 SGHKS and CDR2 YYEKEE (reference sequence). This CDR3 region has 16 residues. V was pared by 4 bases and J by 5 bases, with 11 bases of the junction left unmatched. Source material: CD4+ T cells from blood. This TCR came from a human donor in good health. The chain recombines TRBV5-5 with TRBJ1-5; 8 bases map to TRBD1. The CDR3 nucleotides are TGTGCCAGCAGCGCCTCCGGGACAGGCGGCTATCAGCCCCAGCATTTT. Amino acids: CASSASGTGGYQPQHF.